The clone carrying this T cell receptor beta chain occurred many times. CDR3 length: 14 residues. Trimming removed 2 bases at V and 6 bases at J, with 11 bases between. The data belong to a study of T-cell reconstitution after alpha-beta-depleted transplantation in children. As it was prepared, the TCRbeta library received unique molecular identifiers. TCRdb ran MiXCR on the PCR reads and lists one entry per CDR3 protein. The sample comprises some 200,000 distinct CDR3 sequences, roughly a tenth of which are singletons, and 5% to 7% rests with the top ten. The chain couples TRBV12-3 or TRBV12-4 to TRBJ1-5; a weak D match, TRBD1 (5 bases). The specimen was PBMCs from the stem cell graft donor, collected from the stem cell graft. The sequence came from a human donor who donated a stem cell graft to a child with acute lymphoblastic leukemia. For the CDR3, the DNA is TGTGCCAGCAGTTTATTCCAGGGTGGTCAGCCCCAGCATTTT. This sequence encodes CASSLFQGGQPQHF.